This T cell receptor beta chain originates from a study of blood T cell repertoires in COVID-19. There are 15 residues in the CDR3. Trimming took 7 bases from V and 6 from J, leaving 20 bases between them. Germline V gene sequence: CDR1 SGHTA, CDR2 FQGNSA. TCRdb's copy holds only in-frame clones and misses some; the assay was immunoSEQ multiplex PCR. The table includes about 110,000 clones, 88% detected once. The sequence was obtained from a woman aged 65 to 85 who had recovered from COVID-19. The V and J genes are TRBV7-2 and TRBJ2-3, with D tentatively TRBD2 (6 bases). What was sequenced was peripheral blood. CDR3 coding DNA: TGTGCCAGCAACCTACTAGCCCAAGTGGGGGATACGCAGTATTTT. Translated, it gives CASNLLAQVGDTQYF.